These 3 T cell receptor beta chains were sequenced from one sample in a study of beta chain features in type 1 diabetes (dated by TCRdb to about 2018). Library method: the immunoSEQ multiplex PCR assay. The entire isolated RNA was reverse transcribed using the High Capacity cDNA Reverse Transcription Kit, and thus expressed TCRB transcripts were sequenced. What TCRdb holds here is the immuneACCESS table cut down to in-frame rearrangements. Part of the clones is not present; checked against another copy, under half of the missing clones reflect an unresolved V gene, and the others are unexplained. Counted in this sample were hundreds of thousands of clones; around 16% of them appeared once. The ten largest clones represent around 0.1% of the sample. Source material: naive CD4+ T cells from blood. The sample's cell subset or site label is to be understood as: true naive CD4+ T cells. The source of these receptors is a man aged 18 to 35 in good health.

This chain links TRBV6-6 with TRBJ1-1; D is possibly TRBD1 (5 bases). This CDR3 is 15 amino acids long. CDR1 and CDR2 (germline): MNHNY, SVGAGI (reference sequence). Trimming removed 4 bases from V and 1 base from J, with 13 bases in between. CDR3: CASSSRTYTNTEAFF. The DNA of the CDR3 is TGTGCCAGCAGTTCACGGACATATACGAACACTGAAGCTTTCTTT.

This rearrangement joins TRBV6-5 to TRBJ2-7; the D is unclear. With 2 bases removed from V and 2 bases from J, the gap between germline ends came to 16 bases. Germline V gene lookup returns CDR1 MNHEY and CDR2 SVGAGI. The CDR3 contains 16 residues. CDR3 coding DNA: TGTGCCAGCAGTTACCCAAGCGTACTGAAAACCTACGAGCAGTACTTC. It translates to CASSYPSVLKTYEQYF.

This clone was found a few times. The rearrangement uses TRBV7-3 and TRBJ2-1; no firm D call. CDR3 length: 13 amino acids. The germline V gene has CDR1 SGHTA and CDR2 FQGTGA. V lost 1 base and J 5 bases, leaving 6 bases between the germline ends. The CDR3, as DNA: TGTGCCAGCAGCTTAAAGGCCAACAATGAGCAGTTCTTC. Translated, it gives CASSLKANNEQFF.